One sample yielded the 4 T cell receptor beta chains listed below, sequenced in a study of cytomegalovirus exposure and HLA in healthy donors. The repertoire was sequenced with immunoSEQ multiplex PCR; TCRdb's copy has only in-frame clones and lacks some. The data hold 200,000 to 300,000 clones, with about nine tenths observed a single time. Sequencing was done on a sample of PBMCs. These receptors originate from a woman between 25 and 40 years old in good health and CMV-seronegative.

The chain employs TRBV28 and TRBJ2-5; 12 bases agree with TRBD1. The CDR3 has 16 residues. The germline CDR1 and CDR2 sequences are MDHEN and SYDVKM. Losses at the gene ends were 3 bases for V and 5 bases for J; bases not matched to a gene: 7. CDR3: CASSLPGQGAQETQYF. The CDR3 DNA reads TGTGCCAGCAGTTTGCCGGGACAGGGGGCGCAGGAGACCCAGTACTTC.

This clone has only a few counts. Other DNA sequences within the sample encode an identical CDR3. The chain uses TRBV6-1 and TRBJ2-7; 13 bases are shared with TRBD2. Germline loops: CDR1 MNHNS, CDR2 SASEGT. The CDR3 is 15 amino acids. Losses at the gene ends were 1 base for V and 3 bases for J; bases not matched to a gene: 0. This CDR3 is CASSEGTSGSYEQYF. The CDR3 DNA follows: TGTGCCAGCAGTGAAGGGACTAGCGGGAGCTACGAGCAGTACTTC.

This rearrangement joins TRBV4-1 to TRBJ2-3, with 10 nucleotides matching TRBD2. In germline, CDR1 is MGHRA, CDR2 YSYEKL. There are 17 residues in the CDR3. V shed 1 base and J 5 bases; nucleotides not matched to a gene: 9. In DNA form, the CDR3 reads TGCGCCAGCAGCCAAGTACCTAGCGGGAGTGACGAAGATACGCAGTATTTT. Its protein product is CASSQVPSGSDEDTQYF.

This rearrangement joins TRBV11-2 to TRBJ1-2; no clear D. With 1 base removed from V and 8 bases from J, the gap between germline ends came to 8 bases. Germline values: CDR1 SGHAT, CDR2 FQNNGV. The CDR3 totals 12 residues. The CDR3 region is CASSLGPVGYTF. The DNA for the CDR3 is TGTGCCAGCAGCTTAGGCCCTGTAGGCTACACCTTC.